Presented here are 17 T cell receptor beta chains from one specimen sequenced in a study of blood T cell repertoires in COVID-19. Measured with immunoSEQ multiplex PCR; TCRdb has only the in-frame clones, and not every one. The repertoire includes approximately 250,000 clones, 85% to 90% of them detected once, and roughly 4.3% sits in the top ten. The sequenced material came from PBMCs or T cells enriched from blood (not recorded which). The source of these receptors is a woman in her 30s with acute COVID-19.

This clone showed up just a few times. The V call is TRBV19, the J call TRBJ2-2; maybe TRBD1 (5 bases). Trimming left V 4 bases short and J 4 bases short, with 10 bases between. CDR1 is LNHDA and CDR2 is SQIVND in the germline V gene (reference sequence). This CDR3 has 14 amino acids. DNA for the CDR3: TGTGCCAGTAGTACTCAGGGTGGCACCGGGGAGCTGTTTTTT. Its protein product is CASSTQGGTGELFF.

The chain uses TRBV11-3 and TRBJ2-7; TRBD1 is a possible D gene (5 bases). The CDR3 spans 13 residues. The V end lost 4 bases, the J end lost 5 bases, and 12 bases lay between the germline ends. Germline assignment: CDR1 SGHNT and CDR2 YENEEA. Here the CDR3 DNA reads TGTGCCAGCAGCTATTCAGGGTTCGACGAGCAGTACTTC. Protein: CASSYSGFDEQYF. Based on the CDR3 plus reference TRBV11-3 and TRBJ2-7, the full variable domain is EAGVVQSPRYKIIEKKQPVAFWCNPISGHNTLYWYLQNLGQGPELLIRYENEEAVDDSQLPKDRFSAERLKGVDSTLKIQPAELGDSAVYLCASSYSGFDEQYFGPGTRLTVT.

The chain combines TRBV10-2 with TRBJ2-5, with 7 positions matching TRBD1. J was trimmed by 5 bases and V by 0 bases; bases with no gene match: 3. The CDR3 has 14 residues. Per the germline V gene, CDR1 is WSHSY and CDR2 is SAAADI. CDR3: CASSESGGLETQYF. The DNA for the CDR3 is TGCGCCAGCAGTGAGTCAGGGGGCTTGGAGACCCAGTACTTC.

The rearrangement links TRBV28 to TRBJ1-1; D unresolved. The CDR3 is 12 residues long. The ends were cut back, 9 bases at V and 4 bases at J, with 12 bases in the middle. Germline V gene lookup returns CDR1 MDHEN and CDR2 SYDVKM. The CDR3 bases are TGTGCCAGTAGGAGTGTTGGCACTGAAGCTTTCTTT. This gives the protein CASRSVGTEAFF.

The chain recombines TRBV6-5 with TRBJ2-7; D may be TRBD1 (6 bases). Germline CDR1 reads MNHEY; CDR2 reads SVGAGI. V was shortened by 5 bases and J by 1 base, with 12 bases between the two germline ends. There are 14 residues in the CDR3. The CDR3: CASSPRRGSYEQYF. The CDR3 DNA reads as TGTGCCAGCAGTCCCCGAAGGGGGTCCTACGAGCAGTACTTC.

V is TRBV15 and J is TRBJ2-1, with TRBD2 identical over 12 bases. The J segment lost 0 bases and the V segment lost 4 bases, leaving 13 bases of the junction unmatched. The length of the CDR3 is 20 residues. Germline V gene data show CDR1 as LNHNV and CDR2 as YYDKDF (reference sequence). The CDR3 sequence is CATSTPVGLAGGSSYNEQFF. As DNA, the CDR3 is TGTGCCACCAGCACCCCCGTGGGGCTAGCGGGAGGGAGCTCCTACAATGAGCAGTTCTTC.

The V gene is TRBV4-1, the J gene TRBJ1-1, with a possible D match to TRBD1 (5 bases). This CDR3 is built from 18 residues. In germline, CDR1 is MGHRA, CDR2 YSYEKL. V was cut by 0 bases and J by 0 bases, with 17 bases left in between. DNA for the CDR3: TGCGCCAGCAGCCAAGATTGGGGGGTTTATAGCATGAACACTGAAGCTTTCTTT. Residues: CASSQDWGVYSMNTEAFF.

The chain recombines TRBV5-6 with TRBJ2-1, with 7 nucleotides matching TRBD1. The V gene's germline CDR1 is SGHDT and CDR2 YYEEEE. The CDR3 extends over 14 amino acids. V gave up 0 bases and J gave up 7 bases; unmatched junction bases: 4. Here the CDR3 DNA reads TGTGCCAGCAGCTTGGCACAGGGGAAGAATGAGCAGTTCTTC. This encodes CASSLAQGKNEQFF.

V is TRBV19 and J is TRBJ1-2; unclear D gene. Germline V gene sequence: CDR1 LNHDA, CDR2 SQIVND (reference sequence). The CDR3 runs 15 residues. Trimming took 1 base from V and 4 from J, leaving 13 bases between them. The CDR3 bases are TGTGCCAGTAGTATAGGCGGAATCTTCCTCTATGGCTACACCTTC. Protein: CASSIGGIFLYGYTF.

J is TRBJ2-4 and V is TRBV28; D gene unclear. CDR3 size: 12 residues. CDR1 is MDHEN and CDR2 is SYDVKM in the germline V gene. Trimming pared 3 bases from V and 5 bases from J, leaving 5 bases between. The CDR3 region is CASSFSENIQYF. The CDR3 DNA is TGTGCCAGCAGTTTTTCCGAAAACATTCAGTACTTC.

V gene TRBV7-3 combines with J gene TRBJ2-4; D is possibly TRBD2 (5 bases). Germline-derived CDR1 and CDR2 are SGHTA and FQGTGA. This CDR3 region has 14 residues. V shed 4 bases and J shed 5 bases, with 12 bases lying between them. The CDR3 protein is CASSSPRGENIQYF. The CDR3 region has the DNA TGTGCCAGCAGCTCGCCTCGGGGTGAAAACATTCAGTACTTC. Together with reference TRBV7-3 and TRBJ2-4, the CDR3 gives the full variable domain: GAGVSQTPSNKVTEKGKYVELRCDPISGHTALYWYRQSLGQGPEFLIYFQGTGAADDSGLPNDRFFAVRPEGSVSTLKIQRTERGDSAVYLCASSSPRGENIQYFGAGTRLSVL.

The chain is built from TRBV10-1 and TRBJ1-3; D remains ambiguous. This CDR3 has 12 amino acids. Germline V gives CDR1 WNHNN, CDR2 SYGVQD (reference sequence). CDR3 in DNA: TGCCCCGATATCGAGGAGGATAACACCATATATTTT. It specifies CPDIEEDNTIYF.

V is TRBV3-1 (or the pseudogene TRBV3-2) and J is TRBJ1-3, with D unresolved. The CDR3 contains 15 residues. V lost 1 base and J 0 bases, leaving 7 bases between the germline ends. Germline CDR1 reads LGHDT; CDR2 reads YNNKEL (reference sequence). The CDR3 sequence: CASSQGFSSGNTIYF. The CDR3 DNA reads TGTGCCAGCAGCCAAGGATTCAGCTCTGGAAACACCATATATTTT.

V usage is TRBV9 and J usage is TRBJ1-5; D possibly corresponds to TRBD1 (5 bases). Germline loops: CDR1 SGDLS, CDR2 YYNGEE. CDR3 length: 14 residues. V lost 4 bases to trimming and J lost 1 base, with 9 bases between them. The CDR3 sequence: CASSLGLSNQPQHF. The DNA of the CDR3 is TGTGCCAGCAGCTTGGGACTCAGCAATCAGCCCCAGCATTTT.

The chain links TRBV7-3 to TRBJ2-2; TRBD1 aligns across 9 bases. Looked up from germline, CDR1 is SGHTA and CDR2 is FQGTGA. The CDR3 extends over 16 amino acids. Trimming took 2 bases from V and 1 from J; bases not matched to a gene: 2. CDR3 DNA: TGTGCCAGCAGCTTACAGGGACAGGGGAACACCGGGGAGCTGTTTTTT. Its translation is CASSLQGQGNTGELFF. Together with reference TRBV7-3 and TRBJ2-2, the CDR3 gives the full variable domain: GAGVSQTPSNKVTEKGKYVELRCDPISGHTALYWYRQSLGQGPEFLIYFQGTGAADDSGLPNDRFFAVRPEGSVSTLKIQRTERGDSAVYLCASSLQGQGNTGELFFGEGSRLTVL.

The V and J genes are TRBV3-1 (or the pseudogene TRBV3-2) and TRBJ1-5, with TRBD1 matching over 7 bases. V shed 4 bases and J 5 bases; nucleotides not matched to a gene: 5. The CDR3 extends over 14 amino acids. CDR1 is LGHDT and CDR2 is YNNKEL in the germline V gene (reference sequence). The CDR3 spells CASSPDRVDQPQHF. DNA of the CDR3: TGTGCCAGCAGCCCCGACAGGGTGGATCAGCCCCAGCATTTT.

This clone was recorded only once. The genes are TRBV12-3 or TRBV12-4 and TRBJ2-5; D unresolved. The CDR3 length is 13 residues. V was pared by 7 bases and J by 4 bases, with 13 bases between. As DNA, the CDR3 is TGTGCCAGCACCCTACAGCAGCCAGAGACCCAGTACTTC. It translates to CASTLQQPETQYF.